This T cell receptor beta chain was observed in a study of Tregs in tolerant kidney transplant recipients (dated by TCRdb to about 2019). About the full investigation: TCRbeta sequencing was used in the study to identify donor-specific regulatory T cells before combined kidney and bone marrow transplantation, and the identified cells were then tracked after transplant.

Regarding this clone: Its antigen is not yet known. It has no much larger one-base neighbor in the sample; base qualities were not kept.

What the time point label conveys for this sample: 6 months after combined kidney and bone marrow transplant. Transplants used related donors with nonmyeloablative bone marrow transplantation; mixed chimerism was transient in the human trials. Thawed PBMCs were FACS-sorted into unstimulated Tregs (CD4+CD25+CD127-), CD4+ non-Tregs (CD4+CD25-), CD4 cells and CD8 cells. Several combined kidney and bone marrow transplant recipients from the ITN036ST trial were included as patients, and samples were available only from these trial subjects. Healthy control blood was separated into PBMCs by Ficoll density gradient and cryopreserved, and patient PBMCs were collected both before and after transplant. What the research found in general, with its limitations: In tolerant patients, the expansion of donor-specific Tregs was greater than global Treg expansion, suggesting that the expansion was antigen-driven rather than nonspecific. For some patients the PCR primers changed over time, which made it impossible to compare the samples from those patients at the nucleotide level. Because the study included only a small number of patients, the results must be confirmed in larger populations and under other immunosuppression protocols. Biological reproducibility was not directly assessed, although technical replication error appeared to be minimal. The most biologically relevant and donor-specific TCRbeta repertoire appeared to be identified by expanding Tregs with activated donor B cells.

The CDR3, cysteine through phenylalanine, is 18 amino acids long. Only the CDR3 portion is preserved as DNA: 54 bases, with reading frame beginning at the first base. The germline V gene gives CDR1 as LGHNA and CDR2 as YSLEER. V is trimmed back by 1 base and J by 4 bases, and the junction contains 13 bases that no gene match accounts for. Genomic DNA was extracted from sorted cells with the QIAGEN DNeasy Blood and Tissue Kit for TCRbeta CDR3 sequencing. Through immunoSEQ, high-throughput TCRbeta CDR3 sequencing was done commercially, including PCR amplification with internal controls and bias correction. The authors' pipeline ran thus. Unique productive TCRbeta sequences were defined by CDR3 nucleotide sequence where primers matched, and otherwise by CDR3 amino acid sequence together with Vbeta and Jbeta genes. As a correction for sorting error, sequences shared between sorted populations at a frequency ratio of 2:1 or less were discarded, and the remaining shared sequences were assigned to the higher population. A sequence counted as donor-reactive if, in CFSE-low cells, the sequence had a frequency of at least 0.01% and was expanded at least 5-fold compared with unstimulated cells. Repertoire divergence was quantified by Jensen-Shannon divergence calculated from the top 100 TCRbeta sequences ranked by frequency. For any sample with multiple sequencing runs, sorting error was corrected in each run separately before the runs were pooled. TCRdb carries this immuneACCESS record with in-frame sequences only. Its versions omit some clonotypes, under half of them owing to an unresolved V gene in the studies checked, with the rest unexplained. V and J calls plus clone size are reproduced from that table; the DNA served to infer D and trimming. The sample table lists tens of thousands of clones, over 75% of them with a count of one. 3.8% of the sample belongs to the ten largest clones.

The chain couples TRBV4-3 to TRBJ1-1, with 9 bases aligning to TRBD1. The sample here was CD4+ T cells from blood (PBMCs), taken 6 months after the transplant. The sequence derives from a human patient who received a combined kidney and bone marrow transplant. In patients who had a transplant, some T cells may come from the graft donor. This receptor has the CDR3 CASSQAALGQGFFTEAFF. The sequence in DNA is TGCGCCAGCAGCCAAGCAGCCTTGGGACAGGGCTTTTTCACTGAAGCTTTCTTT.